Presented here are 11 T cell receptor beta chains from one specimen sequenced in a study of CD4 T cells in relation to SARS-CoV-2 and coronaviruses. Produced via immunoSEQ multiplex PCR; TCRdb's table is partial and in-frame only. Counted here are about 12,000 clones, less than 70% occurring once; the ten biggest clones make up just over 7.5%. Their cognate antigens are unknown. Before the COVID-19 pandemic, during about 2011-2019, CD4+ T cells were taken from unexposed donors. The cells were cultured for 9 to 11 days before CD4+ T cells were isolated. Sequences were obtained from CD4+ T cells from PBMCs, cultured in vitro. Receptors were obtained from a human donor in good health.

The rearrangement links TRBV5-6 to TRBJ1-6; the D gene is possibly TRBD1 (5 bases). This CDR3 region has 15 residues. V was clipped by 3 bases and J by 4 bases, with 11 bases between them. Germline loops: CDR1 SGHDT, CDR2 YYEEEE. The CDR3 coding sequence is TGTGCCAGCAGCTCCCAAGGGGCTTATAATTCACCCCTCCACTTT. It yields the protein CASSSQGAYNSPLHF.

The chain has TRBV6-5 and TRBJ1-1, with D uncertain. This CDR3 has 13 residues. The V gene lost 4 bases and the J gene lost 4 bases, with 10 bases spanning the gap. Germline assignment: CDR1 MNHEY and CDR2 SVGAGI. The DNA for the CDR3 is TGTGCCAGCAGTTCCCTAGGCGCCACTGAAGCTTTCTTT. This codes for CASSSLGATEAFF.

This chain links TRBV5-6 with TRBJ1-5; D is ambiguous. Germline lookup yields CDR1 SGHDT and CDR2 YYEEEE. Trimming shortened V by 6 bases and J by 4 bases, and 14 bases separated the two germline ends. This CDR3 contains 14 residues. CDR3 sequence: CASKEAGSNQPQHF. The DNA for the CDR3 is TGTGCCAGCAAGGAGGCAGGATCTAATCAGCCCCAGCATTTT. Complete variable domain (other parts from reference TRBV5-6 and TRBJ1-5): DAGVTQSPTHLIKTRGQQVTLRCSPKSGHDTVSWYQQALGQGPQFIFQYYEEEERQRGNFPDRFSGHQFPNYSSELNVNALLLGDSALYLCASKEAGSNQPQHFGDGTRLSIL.

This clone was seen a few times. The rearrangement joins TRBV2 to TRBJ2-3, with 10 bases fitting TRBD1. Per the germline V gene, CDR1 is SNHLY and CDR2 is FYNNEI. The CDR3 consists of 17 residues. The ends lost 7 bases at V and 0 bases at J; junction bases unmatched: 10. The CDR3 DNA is TGTGCCAGCACCCCGAATCCGGGACAGGGGAGCACAGATACGCAGTATTTT. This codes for CASTPNPGQGSTDTQYF.

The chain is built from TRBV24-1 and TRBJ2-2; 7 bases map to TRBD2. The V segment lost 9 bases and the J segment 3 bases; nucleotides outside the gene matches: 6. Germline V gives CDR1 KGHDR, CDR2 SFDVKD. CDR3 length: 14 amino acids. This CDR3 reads CATRGGRDTGELFF. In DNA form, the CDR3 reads TGTGCCACCCGAGGAGGGAGGGACACCGGGGAGCTGTTTTTT.

The CDR3 here is CASSLRGRANYGYTF. The CDR3 DNA is TGTGCCAGCAGTTTACGGGGGCGAGCTAACTATGGCTACACCTTC. The J gene is TRBJ1-2, the V gene TRBV28; D is possibly TRBD1 (6 bases). Germline CDR1 MDHEN, CDR2 SYDVKM. This CDR3 is built from 15 residues. V gave up 2 bases and J gave up 0 bases, with 10 bases separating them.

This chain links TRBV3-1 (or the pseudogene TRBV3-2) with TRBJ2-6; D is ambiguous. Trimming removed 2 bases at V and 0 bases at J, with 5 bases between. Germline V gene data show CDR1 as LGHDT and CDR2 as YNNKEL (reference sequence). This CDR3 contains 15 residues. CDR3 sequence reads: CASSQQDSGANVLTF. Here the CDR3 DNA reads TGTGCCAGCAGCCAACAGGACTCTGGGGCCAACGTCCTGACTTTC.

This CDR3 reads CSDRRIGQVYEQYF. As DNA, the CDR3 is TGCAGCGATCGACGGATCGGCCAGGTCTACGAGCAGTACTTC. The chain links TRBV29-1 to TRBJ2-7; D ambiguous. Trimming removed 7 bases from V and 3 bases from J, with 19 bases in between. Germline V CDR1 and CDR2: SQVTM, ANQGSEA. CDR3 length: 14 amino acids.

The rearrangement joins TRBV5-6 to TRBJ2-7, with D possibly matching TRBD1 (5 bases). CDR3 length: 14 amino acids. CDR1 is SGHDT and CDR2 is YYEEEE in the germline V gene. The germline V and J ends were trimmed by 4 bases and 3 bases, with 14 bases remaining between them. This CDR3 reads CASSVTGVDYEQYF. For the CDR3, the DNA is TGTGCCAGCAGCGTCACAGGCGTCGACTACGAGCAGTACTTC.

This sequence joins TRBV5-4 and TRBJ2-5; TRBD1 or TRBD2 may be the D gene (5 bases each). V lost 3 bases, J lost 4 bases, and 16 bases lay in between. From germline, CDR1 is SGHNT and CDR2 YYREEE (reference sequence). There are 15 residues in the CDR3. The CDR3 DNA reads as TGTGCCAGCAGCTCGTCCGAGGGGCTGGGAGAGACCCAGTACTTC. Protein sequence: CASSSSEGLGETQYF.

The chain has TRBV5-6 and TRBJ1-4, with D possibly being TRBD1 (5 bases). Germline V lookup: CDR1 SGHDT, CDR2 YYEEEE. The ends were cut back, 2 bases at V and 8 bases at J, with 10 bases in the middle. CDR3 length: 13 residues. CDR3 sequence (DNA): TGTGCCAGCAGCTTCGGTGGGGGGGAAAAACTGTTTTTT. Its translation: CASSFGGGEKLFF.